These T cell receptor beta chains were read from a single sample in a study of blood T cell repertoires in COVID-19. Sequencing was performed with immunoSEQ multiplex PCR; in TCRdb, only in-frame clones are kept and a portion is missing. The table lists about 160,000 clones, approximately 90% of them singletons, with roughly 4.5% in the top ten. Sequencing input: peripheral blood. All receptors come from a woman aged 60-75 years with active or convalescent COVID-19. CDR3s include the opening cysteine and the closing phenylalanine or tryptophan. Each record gives: J gene, D gene, clone size, V gene, CDR3 protein, CDR3 DNA. D genes are given only for firm matches. Clone size, where shown, is once, few, many, or a class for clones that have expanded.

j_gene: TRBJ2-5; d_gene: TRBD1; abundance: .; v_gene: TRBV5-1; CDR3aa: CASSLTGGNQETQYF; CDR3nt: TGCGCCAGCAGCTTGACAGGGGGGAACCAAGAGACCCAGTACTTC
j_gene: TRBJ2-5; d_gene: .; abundance: .; v_gene: TRBV14; CDR3aa: CASSQVTKTQYF; CDR3nt: TGTGCCAGCAGCCAAGTCACTAAGACCCAGTACTTC
j_gene: TRBJ1-2; d_gene: TRBD1; abundance: .; v_gene: TRBV18; CDR3aa: CASSLDTGGFDGYTF; CDR3nt: TGTGCCAGCTCTCTCGATACAGGGGGCTTCGATGGCTACACCTTC
j_gene: TRBJ2-3; d_gene: TRBD1; abundance: .; v_gene: TRBV7-7; CDR3aa: CASSLQGETDTQYF; CDR3nt: TGTGCTAGCAGCTTACAGGGGGAGACAGATACGCAGTATTTT
j_gene: TRBJ1-2; d_gene: .; abundance: .; v_gene: TRBV4-1; CDR3aa: CASSQDFTVYYGYTF; CDR3nt: TGCGCCAGCAGCCAAGATTTTACGGTTTATTATGGCTACACCTTC
j_gene: TRBJ2-2; d_gene: .; abundance: .; v_gene: TRBV5-6; CDR3aa: CASSRLGDTGTGELFF; CDR3nt: TGTGCCAGCAGCCGCCTGGGGGACACTGGTACCGGGGAGCTGTTTTTT
j_gene: TRBJ1-2; d_gene: .; abundance: .; v_gene: TRBV7-2; CDR3aa: CASSLAGGVGYTF; CDR3nt: TGTGCCAGCAGCTTAGCAGGGGGGGTTGGCTACACCTTC
j_gene: TRBJ2-3; d_gene: .; abundance: .; v_gene: TRBV18; CDR3aa: CASSPAQGNTDTQYF; CDR3nt: TGTGCCAGCTCACCGGCACAGGGCAACACAGATACGCAGTATTTT
j_gene: TRBJ2-5; d_gene: .; abundance: .; v_gene: TRBV4-3; CDR3aa: CASSQEEGSAQYF; CDR3nt: TGCGCCAGCAGCCAAGAAGAGGGATCGGCCCAGTACTTC
j_gene: TRBJ1-4; d_gene: .; abundance: .; v_gene: TRBV7-6; CDR3aa: CASSLGTDENEKLFF; CDR3nt: TGTGCCAGCAGCTTAGGCACAGACGAGAATGAAAAACTGTTTTTT
j_gene: TRBJ1-2; d_gene: TRBD1; abundance: .; v_gene: TRBV11-2; CDR3aa: CASSPTGAGGYTF; CDR3nt: TGTGCCAGCAGCCCGACAGGGGCAGGCGGCTACACCTTC
j_gene: TRBJ2-1; d_gene: TRBD1; abundance: .; v_gene: TRBV25-1; CDR3aa: CASRTGNAYNEQFF; CDR3nt: TGTGCCAGCAGGACAGGGAACGCCTACAATGAGCAGTTCTTC
j_gene: TRBJ1-6; d_gene: .; abundance: .; v_gene: TRBV28; CDR3aa: CASSLKAGDVWSYNSPLHF; CDR3nt: TGTGCCAGCAGTTTGAAGGCGGGGGATGTATGGTCCTATAATTCACCCCTCCACTTT
j_gene: TRBJ1-2; d_gene: TRBD1; abundance: .; v_gene: TRBV3-1/TRBV3-2; CDR3aa: CASSPDRGVSYGYTF; CDR3nt: TGTGCCAGCAGCCCCGACAGGGGAGTTAGCTATGGCTACACCTTC
j_gene: TRBJ2-7; d_gene: .; abundance: .; v_gene: TRBV6-5; CDR3aa: CASSYSGRGIHEQYF; CDR3nt: TGTGCCAGCAGTTACTCCGGCAGGGGCATACACGAGCAGTACTTC
j_gene: TRBJ1-3; d_gene: TRBD1; abundance: few; v_gene: TRBV29-1; CDR3aa: CSVGGTGSGNTIYF; CDR3nt: TGCAGCGTTGGTGGGACAGGGTCCGGAAACACCATATATTTT
j_gene: TRBJ1-1; d_gene: .; abundance: .; v_gene: TRBV11-2; CDR3aa: CASSFGNTEAFF; CDR3nt: TGTGCCAGCAGCTTCGGTAACACTGAAGCTTTCTTT
j_gene: TRBJ1-6; d_gene: TRBD1; abundance: .; v_gene: TRBV7-9; CDR3aa: CASSLGTGGRYNSPLHF; CDR3nt: TGTGCCAGCAGCTTAGGGACAGGGGGTAGATATAATTCACCCCTCCACTTT
j_gene: TRBJ2-4; d_gene: .; abundance: .; v_gene: TRBV19; CDR3aa: CASSIAISWGGQDLAKNIQYF; CDR3nt: TGTGCCAGTAGTATAGCAATCTCCTGGGGAGGACAAGACCTAGCCAAAAACATTCAGTACTTC
j_gene: TRBJ1-1; d_gene: TRBD1; abundance: .; v_gene: TRBV4-3; CDR3aa: CASSQVYGTGYTEAFF; CDR3nt: TGCGCCAGCAGCCAAGTTTACGGGACAGGGTACACTGAAGCTTTCTTT
j_gene: TRBJ1-2; d_gene: TRBD1; abundance: .; v_gene: TRBV18; CDR3aa: CASSNQGGNGYTF; CDR3nt: TGTGCCAGCTCAAATCAGGGGGGAAATGGCTACACCTTC
j_gene: TRBJ2-7; d_gene: TRBD2; abundance: .; v_gene: TRBV7-9; CDR3aa: CASSFPSSGGPSYEQYF; CDR3nt: TGTGCCAGCAGCTTCCCCTCAAGCGGGGGGCCCTCCTACGAGCAGTACTTC
j_gene: TRBJ1-6; d_gene: .; abundance: once; v_gene: TRBV6-5; CDR3aa: CASSYSGGNNSPLHF; CDR3nt: TGTGCCAGCAGTTACTCGGGCGGGAATAATTCACCCCTCCACTTT
j_gene: TRBJ2-1; d_gene: TRBD1; abundance: .; v_gene: TRBV2; CDR3aa: CASSGSSGTVNNEQFF; CDR3nt: TGTGCCAGCAGTGGCTCTTCCGGGACAGTGAACAATGAGCAGTTCTTC
j_gene: TRBJ1-2; d_gene: .; abundance: .; v_gene: TRBV19; CDR3aa: CASSEQVAGYTF; CDR3nt: TGTGCCAGTAGTGAACAGGTTGCTGGCTACACCTTC
j_gene: TRBJ1-1; d_gene: TRBD1; abundance: few; v_gene: TRBV27; CDR3aa: CASSFGQGKAFF; CDR3nt: TGTGCCAGCAGTTTTGGACAGGGTAAGGCTTTCTTT
j_gene: TRBJ1-1; d_gene: TRBD1; abundance: few; v_gene: TRBV25-1; CDR3aa: CASSAGQGTEAFF; CDR3nt: TGTGCCAGCAGCGCGGGACAGGGCACTGAAGCTTTCTTT
j_gene: TRBJ1-2; d_gene: .; abundance: .; v_gene: TRBV5-4; CDR3aa: CASSLDRDGYTF; CDR3nt: TGTGCCAGCAGCTTAGACAGAGATGGCTACACCTTC
j_gene: TRBJ2-3; d_gene: TRBD1; abundance: few; v_gene: TRBV11-3; CDR3aa: CASSTGGGSTDTQYF; CDR3nt: TGTGCCAGCTCGACAGGGGGAGGTAGCACAGATACGCAGTATTTT
j_gene: TRBJ2-7; d_gene: TRBD1; abundance: .; v_gene: TRBV29-1; CDR3aa: CSVLGTAEFHYF; CDR3nt: TGCAGCGTTCTGGGGACAGCAGAATTCCACTACTTC
j_gene: TRBJ2-7; d_gene: .; abundance: .; v_gene: TRBV30; CDR3aa: CAWSYDNEYEQYF; CDR3nt: TGTGCCTGGAGTTACGACAACGAATACGAGCAGTACTTC
j_gene: TRBJ2-1; d_gene: TRBD1; abundance: .; v_gene: TRBV4-1; CDR3aa: CASSQETGREQFF; CDR3nt: TGCGCCAGCAGCCAGGAGACAGGGCGTGAGCAGTTCTTC
j_gene: TRBJ2-3; d_gene: .; abundance: .; v_gene: TRBV6-5; CDR3aa: CASSRGKGSTDTQYF; CDR3nt: TGTGCCAGCAGTAGAGGAAAGGGGAGCACAGATACGCAGTATTTT
j_gene: TRBJ1-2; d_gene: TRBD1; abundance: once; v_gene: TRBV7-9; CDR3aa: CASSSVEWGTGNYGYTF; CDR3nt: TGTGCCAGCAGCTCTGTTGAATGGGGGACAGGCAACTATGGCTACACCTTC
j_gene: TRBJ1-1; d_gene: TRBD1; abundance: .; v_gene: TRBV24-1; CDR3aa: CATSDLKNRGAFF; CDR3nt: TGTGCCACCAGTGATTTAAAGAACAGGGGAGCTTTCTTT
j_gene: TRBJ1-5; d_gene: TRBD1; abundance: once; v_gene: TRBV19; CDR3aa: CASRGTGGNQPQHF; CDR3nt: TGTGCCAGTAGAGGGACAGGGGGTAATCAGCCCCAGCATTTT
j_gene: TRBJ1-4; d_gene: TRBD1; abundance: .; v_gene: TRBV12-5; CDR3aa: CASGLTGVPATNEKLFF; CDR3nt: TGTGCTAGTGGTTTGACAGGGGTGCCGGCAACTAATGAAAAACTGTTTTTT
j_gene: TRBJ1-2; d_gene: .; abundance: .; v_gene: TRBV7-2; CDR3aa: CASSPEDGGIGGYTF; CDR3nt: TGTGCCAGCAGCCCTGAGGACGGGGGGATAGGGGGCTACACCTTC
j_gene: TRBJ2-7; d_gene: .; abundance: .; v_gene: TRBV2; CDR3aa: CASNLQGTHEQYF; CDR3nt: TGTGCCAGCAACTTACAGGGTACCCACGAGCAGTACTTC
j_gene: TRBJ1-1; d_gene: .; abundance: .; v_gene: TRBV2; CDR3aa: CASTWQVNTEAFF; CDR3nt: TGTGCCAGCACTTGGCAGGTGAACACTGAAGCTTTCTTT
j_gene: TRBJ2-7; d_gene: .; abundance: .; v_gene: TRBV12-3/TRBV12-4; CDR3aa: CATSVWGAYEQYF; CDR3nt: TGTGCCACCTCAGTTTGGGGGGCCTACGAGCAGTACTTC
j_gene: TRBJ1-1; d_gene: TRBD1; abundance: .; v_gene: TRBV5-1; CDR3aa: CASSATGALNTEAFF; CDR3nt: TGCGCCAGCAGCGCGACAGGGGCACTGAACACTGAAGCTTTCTTT
j_gene: TRBJ2-5; d_gene: .; abundance: few; v_gene: TRBV10-3; CDR3aa: CAISPSAGNQETQYF; CDR3nt: TGTGCCATCAGTCCCTCGGCGGGGAACCAAGAGACCCAGTACTTC
j_gene: TRBJ2-7; d_gene: TRBD1; abundance: .; v_gene: TRBV18; CDR3aa: CASSQGTGYEQYF; CDR3nt: TGTGCCAGCTCACAAGGGACAGGATACGAGCAGTACTTC
j_gene: TRBJ1-6; d_gene: TRBD1; abundance: .; v_gene: TRBV12-5; CDR3aa: CASGRDSYNSPLHF; CDR3nt: TGTGCTAGTGGCCGGGACAGCTATAATTCACCCCTCCACTTT
j_gene: TRBJ1-6; d_gene: TRBD1; abundance: .; v_gene: TRBV2; CDR3aa: CASKGQIYNSPLHF; CDR3nt: TGTGCCAGCAAGGGACAGATTTATAATTCACCCCTCCACTTT
j_gene: TRBJ2-4; d_gene: .; abundance: .; v_gene: TRBV5-1; CDR3aa: CASRGDSQGTIQYF; CDR3nt: TGCGCCAGCAGGGGTGATTCCCAGGGCACAATTCAGTACTTC
j_gene: TRBJ2-7; d_gene: TRBD2; abundance: .; v_gene: TRBV5-1; CDR3aa: CASGRGDVDEQYF; CDR3nt: TGCGCCAGCGGACGGGGGGACGTGGACGAGCAGTACTTC
j_gene: TRBJ2-7; d_gene: TRBD2; abundance: once; v_gene: TRBV18; CDR3aa: CASSPAGGEGHEQYF; CDR3nt: TGTGCCAGCTCACCAGCGGGGGGCGAAGGCCACGAGCAGTACTTC